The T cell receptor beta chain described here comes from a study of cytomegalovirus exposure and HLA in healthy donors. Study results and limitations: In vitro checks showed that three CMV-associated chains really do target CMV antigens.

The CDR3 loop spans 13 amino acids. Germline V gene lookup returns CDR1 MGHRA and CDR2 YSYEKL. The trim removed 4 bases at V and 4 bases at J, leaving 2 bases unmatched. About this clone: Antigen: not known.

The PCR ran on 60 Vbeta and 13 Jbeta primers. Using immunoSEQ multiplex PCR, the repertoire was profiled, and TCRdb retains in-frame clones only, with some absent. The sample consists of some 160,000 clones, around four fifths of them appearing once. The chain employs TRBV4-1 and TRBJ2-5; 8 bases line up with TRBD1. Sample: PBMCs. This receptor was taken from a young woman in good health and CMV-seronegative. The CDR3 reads CASSLTGGETQYF. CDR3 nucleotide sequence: TGCGCCAGCAGCCTCACAGGGGGAGAGACCCAGTACTTC.